These 4 T cell receptor beta chains came from one sample sequenced in a study of T cells in Graves' hyperthyroidism and ophthalmopathy. TCR beta CDR3 regions were amplified from RNA. During a first-round RT-PCR of the TCR CDR3, the HTBI primer set was used. One entry per CDR3 protein, called by TCRdb with MiXCR from the multiplex PCR reads. The table lists about 560,000 distinct CDR3 sequences, approximately 15% of them singletons. The sample was blood. Receptors originate from a woman aged 18-29 years with Graves' hyperthyroidism.

This clonotype occurred many times. The J gene is TRBJ2-3, the V gene TRBV20-1; a weak D match, TRBD2 (5 bases). The V end was cut by 5 bases, the J end by 2 bases, with 17 bases between. CDR1 and CDR2 (germline): DFQATT, SNEGSKA (reference sequence). This CDR3 has 15 residues. CDR3 bases: TGCAGTGCTCCCGACGTTTGGACTTCCACAGATACGCAGTATTTT. Its protein product is CSAPDVWTSTDTQYF.

This clonotype has at least ten counts. The rearrangement joins TRBV28 to TRBJ2-2; no clear D. Between the trimmed V and J ends, which lost 2 bases and 3 bases, there was a span of 7 bases. CDR1 and CDR2 from the germline V gene are MDHEN and SYDVKM. This CDR3 comprises 14 residues. The DNA of the CDR3 is TGTGCCAGCAGTTTAGGCACTCACACCGGGGAGCTGTTTTTT. Encoded protein: CASSLGTHTGELFF.

The sample holds many counts of this clonotype. The chain combines TRBV6-2 or TRBV6-3 with TRBJ2-5; D may be TRBD1 or TRBD2 (5 bases each). CDR1 is MNHEY and CDR2 is SVGEGT in the germline V gene. This CDR3 is built from 14 residues. Trimming cost V 5 bases and J 3 bases, with 13 bases left between them. CDR3 sequence (DNA): TGTGCCAGCAGTCCAAACGGGGCAAAAGAGACCCAGTACTTC. Translation gives CASSPNGAKETQYF.

The table lists this clonotype with a few counts. One end of the junction is discordant with germline, which a read error may explain. The chain employs TRBV7-7 and TRBJ2-5, with 10 bases that match TRBD1. Per germline, CDR1 SSHAT and CDR2 FNYEAQ (reference sequence). The CDR3 has 15 residues. CDR3 residues: CASSPSNGQGEAQYF. DNA of the CDR3: TGTGCTAGCAGCCCCTCCAATGGACAGGGGGAGGCCCAGTACTTC. The full variable domain, with the rest looked up from reference TRBV7-7 and TRBJ2-5, is GAGVSQSPRYKVTKRGQDVTLRCDPISSHATLYWYQQALGQGPEFLTYFNYEAQPDKSGLPSDRFSAERPEGSISTLTIQRTEQRDSAMYRCASSPSNGQGEAQYFGPGTRLLVL.